Listed below are T cell receptor beta chains from one sample, sequenced in a study of cytomegalovirus exposure and HLA in healthy donors. Clones were read by immunoSEQ multiplex PCR, and TCRdb kept only the in-frame ones, dropping some. In the table there are about 200,000 clones, roughly 85% of which are singletons. Material for sequencing was PBMCs. Receptors were obtained from a woman between 45 and 65 years old in good health and CMV-seronegative. The CDR3 runs from the conserved cysteine through the conserved F or W. Each record gives: V gene, CDR3 length, clone size, J gene, D gene, CDR3 DNA, CDR3 protein. The D gene is left open where the match is weak. Size is stated for part of the rows, as once, few or many counts, or as a class when the clone is expanded.

>TRBV7-8|16|.|TRBJ2-5|TRBD2
TGTGCCAGCAGCCTCGGAGCGGGAGCTTCTCGAGAGACCCAGTACTTC
CASSLGAGASRETQYF
>TRBV5-1|18|.|TRBJ2-2|TRBD2
TGCGCCAGCAGCTTGGCTAGGGCTAGCGGGGTGAACACCGGGGAGCTGTTTTTT
CASSLARASGVNTGELFF
>TRBV29-1|13|.|TRBJ1-3|.
TGCAGCGTCGCTAGAGGGATCGGAAACACCATATATTTT
CSVARGIGNTIYF
>TRBV18|12|.|TRBJ1-5|.
TGTGCCAGCTCAGGGGGGTCTCGGCCCCAGCATTTT
CASSGGSRPQHF
>TRBV19|15|.|TRBJ1-2|.
TGTGCCAGTACCTCGTTGACAGGCCTTAACTATGGCTACACCTTC
CASTSLTGLNYGYTF
>TRBV27|12|.|TRBJ2-2|.
TGTGCCAGCCGAAGGCGGACCGGGGAGCTGTTTTTT
CASRRRTGELFF
>TRBV6-4|13|.|TRBJ1-2|.
TGTGCCAGCAGCCTGGAGGGGTCGAGTGGCTACACCTTC
CASSLEGSSGYTF
>TRBV28|14|.|TRBJ2-5|.
TGTGCCAGCAGCCTAGGAGGCAGTACGGAGACCCAGTACTTC
CASSLGGSTETQYF
>TRBV6-5|15|.|TRBJ2-6|.
TGTGCCAGCAGTTACGACCTTACTGGGGCCAACGTCCTGGCTTTC
CASSYDLTGANVLAF
>TRBV27|14|.|TRBJ2-1|TRBD2
TGTGCCAGCAGCTTTAGCGGGAGAGACAATGAGCAGTTCTTC
CASSFSGRDNEQFF
>TRBV7-2|13|.|TRBJ1-2|.
TGTGCCAGCAGCTTAGAATCAGGGTTTGGCTACACCTTC
CASSLESGFGYTF
>TRBV28|16|once|TRBJ2-5|TRBD2
TGTGCCAGCAGTTTAGGCGGGCGGGAGTCCCGGGAGACCCAGTACTTC
CASSLGGRESRETQYF
>TRBV9|16|.|TRBJ2-7|TRBD2
TGTGCCAGCAGCGGAGGACTAGCGGGATATCCTTACGAGCAGTACTTC
CASSGGLAGYPYEQYF
>TRBV19|14|.|TRBJ1-1|.
TGTGCCAGTAGTTTCCAGGGGTGGGGCACTGAAGCTTTCTTT
CASSFQGWGTEAFF
>TRBV4-3|17|.|TRBJ1-2|.
TGCGCCAGCAGCCAAGATCAGTATGGGGCGCTTTCCCATGGCTACACCTTC
CASSQDQYGALSHGYTF
>TRBV9|17|.|TRBJ2-1|.
TGTGCCAGCAGCCCCAGAGGAGGTGCTGAGAGATACAATGAGCAGTTCTTC
CASSPRGGAERYNEQFF
>TRBV7-9|16|.|TRBJ2-1|TRBD2
TGTGCCAGCAGCCCCAGCGGGAGGAATAAAAACTATGAGCAGTTCTTC
CASSPSGRNKNYEQFF
>TRBV19|15|.|TRBJ2-1|TRBD1
TGTGCCAGTAGCTCGGACAGGGGGCTTTACAATGAGCAGTTCTTC
CASSSDRGLYNEQFF
>TRBV9|16|.|TRBJ2-7|.
TGTGCCAGCAGCGGTGAAGGGAGGGGGGCCTCCTACGAGCAGTACTTC
CASSGEGRGASYEQYF
>TRBV28|18|.|TRBJ2-6|TRBD1
TGTGCCACCAAACTTTGGACAGGGTTTGCCTCTGGGGCCAACGTCCTGACTTTC
CATKLWTGFASGANVLTF
>TRBV7-9|14|once|TRBJ2-1|.
TGTGCCAGCAGCCCTTCCCGACAATCGAATGAGCAGTTCTTC
CASSPSRQSNEQFF
>TRBV7-6|14|.|TRBJ1-4|TRBD1
TGTGCCAGCAGCTTGGGACAGGGGGCGGAAAAACTGTTTTTT
CASSLGQGAEKLFF
>TRBV7-8|16|.|TRBJ2-1|TRBD2
TGTGCCAGCAGCTTCTGGGCTAGCGGGTGGAAGGATGAGCAGTTCTTC
CASSFWASGWKDEQFF
>TRBV19|12|.|TRBJ1-1|.
TGTGCCAGTAGTAACGACTACACTGAAGCTTTCTTT
CASSNDYTEAFF
>TRBV6-5|15|.|TRBJ2-2|.
TGTGCCAGCAGTCTGGACAGTTATAACACCGGGGAGCTGTTTTTT
CASSLDSYNTGELFF